This T cell receptor (beta chain) was captured by sequencing in a study of blood T cell repertoires in COVID-19 (dated by TCRdb to about 2020). About the full investigation: Collaborator samples came from the United States, Italy and Spain and covered acute and convalescent phases of COVID-19. The repertoires were released in a freely available public database intended as a resource for research on the immune response to SARS-CoV-2. Subjects who had been exposed to COVID-19, were actively infected with it, or had recovered from it provided the deeply sampled blood TCRbeta repertoires that made up the dataset. Where HLA class I and class II types were available, the types were taken from metadata supplied by the sample provider, not from assay-based typing. The material from the prospective study consisted of cDNA or gDNA derived from T cells, B-cell-depleted T cells, or PBMCs. The samples were drawn from two sources: the first 160 participants of the ongoing ImmuneRACE study, and 950 to 1,500 subjects contributed by 6 global collaborators. A de-identified subject ID, COVID-19 status, age in years and sex were almost always included in the sample metadata. General findings and caveats noted by the study authors: Clinical and demographic metadata were provided uncurated, with the amount varying by source and participant.

TCRbeta CDR3 regions were amplified from genomic DNA by means of the immunoSEQ Assay, a bias-controlled multiplex PCR. From the authors' description of their analysis: Nucleated cell counts per sample were estimated from amplification of reference gene primers within the assay. To quantify the absolute abundance of each unique TCRbeta CDR3 rearrangement, sequence reads were collapsed and filtered. For each sample, productive Simpson clonality was calculated as the square root of Simpson's diversity index over productive rearrangements. Imported from immuneACCESS, the table was reduced by TCRdb to in-frame sequences with V and J called. These copies leave out some clones; in studies compared against another copy, an unresolved V gene accounts for under half, and the cause of the remainder is not known. D and trimming were read from the DNA, whereas the V and J calls and clone size are those reported in that table. In all, the sample holds around 150,000 clones, and 80% to 90% of those were seen once. The leading ten clones occupy 3.5% to 4% of the sample.

As concerns this clone: Its cognate antigen has yet to be identified. No quality values exist for individual bases; no much larger clone is one base distant.

CDR1 and CDR2 were assigned from the germline V gene (reference sequence) as LNHDA and SQIVND. From V the trimming removes 1 base and from J it removes 0 bases, while the gene matches leave 3 bases of the junction unaccounted for. The CDR3 starts with the cysteine, ends with the phenylalanine, and has 16 residues. Kept here is only the CDR3 DNA, which spans 48 bases and is read in frame from base 1. Samples from volunteer blood donors who had recovered from COVID-19 were contributed by a second Seattle source. Whole blood was collected in K2EDTA tubes by collaborating institutions according to the institutions' own protocols. For TCRbeta analysis, collaborators shipped samples as frozen whole blood, isolated PBMCs, or DNA extracted from either of those sample types.

The receptor's source is a woman aged 55-69 years who had recovered from COVID-19. The rearrangement combines TRBV19 with TRBJ1-5; the junction holds 7 bases that match TRBD1. Input material: peripheral blood. DNA sequence: TGTGCCAGTAGTATAGGGGGACAGATTAGCAATCAGCCCCAGCATTTT. The encoded protein is CASSIGGQISNQPQHF.